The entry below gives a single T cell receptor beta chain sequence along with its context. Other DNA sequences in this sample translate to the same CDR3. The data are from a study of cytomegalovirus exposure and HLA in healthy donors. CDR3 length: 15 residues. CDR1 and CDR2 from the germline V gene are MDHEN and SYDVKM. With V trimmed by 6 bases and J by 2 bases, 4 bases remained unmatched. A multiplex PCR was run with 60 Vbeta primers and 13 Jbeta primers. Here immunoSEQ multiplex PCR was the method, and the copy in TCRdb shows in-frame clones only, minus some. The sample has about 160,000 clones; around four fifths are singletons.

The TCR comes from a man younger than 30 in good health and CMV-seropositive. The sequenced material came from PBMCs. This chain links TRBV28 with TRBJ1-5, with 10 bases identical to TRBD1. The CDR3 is CASRSGTGGNQPQHF. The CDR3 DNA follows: TGTGCCAGCAGATCCGGGACAGGGGGCAATCAGCCCCAGCATTTT.